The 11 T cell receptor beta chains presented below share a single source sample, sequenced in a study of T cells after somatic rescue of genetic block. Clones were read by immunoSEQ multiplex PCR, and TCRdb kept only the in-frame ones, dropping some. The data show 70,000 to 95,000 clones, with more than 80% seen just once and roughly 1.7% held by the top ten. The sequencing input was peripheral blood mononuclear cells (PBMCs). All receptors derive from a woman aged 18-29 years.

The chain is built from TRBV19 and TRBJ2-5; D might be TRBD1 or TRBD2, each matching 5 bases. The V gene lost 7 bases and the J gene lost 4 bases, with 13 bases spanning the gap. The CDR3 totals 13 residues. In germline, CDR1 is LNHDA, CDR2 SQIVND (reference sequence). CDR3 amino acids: CASKNRDPETQYF. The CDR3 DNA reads TGTGCCAGTAAGAACCGGGACCCAGAGACCCAGTACTTC.

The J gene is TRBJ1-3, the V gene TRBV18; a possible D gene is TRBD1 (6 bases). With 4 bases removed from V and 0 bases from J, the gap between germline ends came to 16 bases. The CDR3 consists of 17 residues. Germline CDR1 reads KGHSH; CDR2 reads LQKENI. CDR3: CASSLGPTGSSGNTIYF. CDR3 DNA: TGTGCCAGCTCACTGGGCCCCACAGGGTCCTCTGGAAACACCATATATTTT.

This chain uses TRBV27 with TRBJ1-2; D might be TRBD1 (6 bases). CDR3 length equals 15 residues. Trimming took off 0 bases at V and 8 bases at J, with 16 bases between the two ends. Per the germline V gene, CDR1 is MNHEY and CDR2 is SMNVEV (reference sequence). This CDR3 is CASSLSMGGAEGYTF. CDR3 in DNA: TGTGCCAGCAGTTTATCGATGGGGGGCGCCGAGGGCTACACCTTC.

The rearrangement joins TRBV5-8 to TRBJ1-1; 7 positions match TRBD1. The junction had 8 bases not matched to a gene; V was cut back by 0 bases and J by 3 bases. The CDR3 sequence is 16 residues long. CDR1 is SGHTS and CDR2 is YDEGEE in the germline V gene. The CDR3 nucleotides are TGTGCCAGCAGCTTGGGGCAGGGGGTCTGGGACACTGAAGCTTTCTTT. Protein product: CASSLGQGVWDTEAFF.

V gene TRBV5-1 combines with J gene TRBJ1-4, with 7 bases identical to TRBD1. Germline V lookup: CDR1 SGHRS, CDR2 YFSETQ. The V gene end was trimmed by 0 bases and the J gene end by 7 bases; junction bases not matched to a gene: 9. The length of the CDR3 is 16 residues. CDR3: CASSLAIPGGSEKLFF. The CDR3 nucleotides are TGCGCCAGCAGCTTGGCGATACCAGGGGGGAGTGAAAAACTGTTTTTT.

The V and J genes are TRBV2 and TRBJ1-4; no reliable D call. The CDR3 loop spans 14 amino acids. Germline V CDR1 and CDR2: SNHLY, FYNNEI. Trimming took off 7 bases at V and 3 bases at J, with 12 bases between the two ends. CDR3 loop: CASTPGRANEKLFF. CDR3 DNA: TGTGCCAGCACGCCCGGAAGGGCTAATGAAAAACTGTTTTTT.

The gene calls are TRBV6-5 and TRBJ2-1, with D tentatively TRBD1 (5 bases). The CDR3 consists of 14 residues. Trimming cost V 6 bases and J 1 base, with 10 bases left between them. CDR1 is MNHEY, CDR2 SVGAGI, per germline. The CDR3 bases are TGTGCCAGCAGAGGACACCCATCCTACAATGAGCAGTTCTTC. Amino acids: CASRGHPSYNEQFF.

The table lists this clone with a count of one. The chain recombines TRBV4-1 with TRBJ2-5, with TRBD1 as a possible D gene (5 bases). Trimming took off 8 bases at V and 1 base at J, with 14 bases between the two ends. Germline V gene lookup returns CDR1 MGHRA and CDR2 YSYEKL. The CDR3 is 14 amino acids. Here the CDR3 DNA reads TGCGCCAGCGGCAAACAGGTTTTCCAAGAGACCCAGTACTTC. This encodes CASGKQVFQETQYF.

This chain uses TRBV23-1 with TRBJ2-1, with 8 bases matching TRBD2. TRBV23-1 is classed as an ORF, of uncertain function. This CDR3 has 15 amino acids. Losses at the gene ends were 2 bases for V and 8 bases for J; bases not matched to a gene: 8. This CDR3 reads CASSQGLAATDEQFF. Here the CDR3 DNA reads TGCGCCAGCAGTCAAGGACTAGCCGCCACGGATGAGCAGTTCTTC.

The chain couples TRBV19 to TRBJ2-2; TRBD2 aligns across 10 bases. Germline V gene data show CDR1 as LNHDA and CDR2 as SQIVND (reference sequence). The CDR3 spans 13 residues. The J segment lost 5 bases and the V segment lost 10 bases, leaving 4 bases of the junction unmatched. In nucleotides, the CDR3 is TGTGCCACAAGGACTAGCGGAACCGGGGAGCTGTTTTTT. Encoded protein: CATRTSGTGELFF.

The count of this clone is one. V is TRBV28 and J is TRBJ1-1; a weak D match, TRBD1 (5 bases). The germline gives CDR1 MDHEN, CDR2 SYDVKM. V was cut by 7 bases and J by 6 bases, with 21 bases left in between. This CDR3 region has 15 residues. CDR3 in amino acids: CASTVGPDTHPEAFF. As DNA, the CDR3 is TGTGCCAGCACCGTGGGACCGGACACCCATCCTGAAGCTTTCTTT. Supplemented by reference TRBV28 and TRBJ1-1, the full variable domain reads DVKVTQSSRYLVKRTGEKVFLECVQDMDHENMFWYRQDPGLGLRLIYFSYDVKMKEKGDIPEGYSVSREKKERFSLILESASTNQTSMYLCASTVGPDTHPEAFFGQGTRLTVV.